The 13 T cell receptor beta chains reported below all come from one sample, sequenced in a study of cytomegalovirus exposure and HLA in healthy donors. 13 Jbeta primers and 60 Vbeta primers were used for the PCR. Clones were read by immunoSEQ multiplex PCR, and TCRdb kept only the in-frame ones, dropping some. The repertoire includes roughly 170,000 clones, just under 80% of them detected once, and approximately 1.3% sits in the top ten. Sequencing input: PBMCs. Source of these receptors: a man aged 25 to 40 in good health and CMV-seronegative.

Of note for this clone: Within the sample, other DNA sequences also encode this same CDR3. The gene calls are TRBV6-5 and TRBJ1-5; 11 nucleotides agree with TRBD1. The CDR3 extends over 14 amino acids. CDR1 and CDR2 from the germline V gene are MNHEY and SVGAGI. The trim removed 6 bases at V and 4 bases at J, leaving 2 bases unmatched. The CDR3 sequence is CASRGTGGNQPQHF. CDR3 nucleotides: TGTGCCAGCAGGGGGACAGGGGGGAATCAGCCCCAGCATTTT.

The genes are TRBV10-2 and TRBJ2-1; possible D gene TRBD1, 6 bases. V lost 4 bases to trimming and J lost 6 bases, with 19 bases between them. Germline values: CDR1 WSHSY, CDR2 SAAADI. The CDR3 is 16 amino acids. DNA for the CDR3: TGCGCCAGCAGTGCCAGGGGTAGCAGGATAGTCAATGAGCAGTTCTTC. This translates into CASSARGSRIVNEQFF.

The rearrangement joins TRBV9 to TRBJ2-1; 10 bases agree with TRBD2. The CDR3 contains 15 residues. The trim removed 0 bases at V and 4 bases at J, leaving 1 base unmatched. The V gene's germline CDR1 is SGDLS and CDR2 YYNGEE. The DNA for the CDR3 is TGTGCCAGCAGCGTAGGTAGCGGGAGGTACAATGAGCAGTTCTTC. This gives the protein CASSVGSGRYNEQFF.

CDR3 DNA sequence: TGTGCCAGCTCAGCGGGAGGGCGTCTCGAGCAGTACTTC. Encoded protein: CASSAGGRLEQYF. This sequence joins TRBV18 and TRBJ2-7; 9 positions match TRBD2. Germline trimming cut 5 bases from V and 6 bases from J; bases unmatched to any gene: 5. CDR3 length: 13 residues. CDR1 KGHSH and CDR2 LQKENI come from the germline V gene.

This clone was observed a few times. CDR3 amino acids: CASALGGSDYEQYF. The CDR3 region has the DNA TGCGCCAGCGCTCTTGGGGGCTCCGACTACGAGCAGTACTTC. The rearrangement links TRBV5-1 to TRBJ2-7; maybe TRBD1 (6 bases). Trimming left V 7 bases short and J 3 bases short, with 17 bases between. The germline V gene has CDR1 SGHRS and CDR2 YFSETQ. The CDR3 length is 14 residues.

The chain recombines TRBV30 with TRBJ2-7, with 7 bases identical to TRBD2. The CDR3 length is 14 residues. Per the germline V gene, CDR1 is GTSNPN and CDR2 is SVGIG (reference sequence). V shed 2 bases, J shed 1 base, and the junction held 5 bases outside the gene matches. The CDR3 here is CAWSIGLGSYEQYF. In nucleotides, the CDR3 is TGTGCCTGGAGTATCGGACTAGGGTCCTACGAGCAGTACTTC.

As DNA, the CDR3 is TGCGCCAGCAGCCACTCCCGGGGGTCTGGAAACACCATATATTTT. Translated: CASSHSRGSGNTIYF. The chain has TRBV4-3 and TRBJ1-3; tentatively, D is TRBD1 (5 bases). CDR3 length: 15 residues. Germline CDR1 is LGHNA and CDR2 is YSLEER. V lost 3 bases, J lost 1 base, and 10 bases lay in between.

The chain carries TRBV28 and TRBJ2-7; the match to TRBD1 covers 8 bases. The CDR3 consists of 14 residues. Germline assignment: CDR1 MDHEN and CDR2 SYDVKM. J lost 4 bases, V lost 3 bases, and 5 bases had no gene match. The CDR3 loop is CASSFTGGSYEQYF. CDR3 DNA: TGTGCCAGCAGTTTCACAGGGGGATCATACGAGCAGTACTTC. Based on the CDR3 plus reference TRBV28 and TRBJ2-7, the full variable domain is DVKVTQSSRYLVKRTGEKVFLECVQDMDHENMFWYRQDPGLGLRLIYFSYDVKMKEKGDIPEGYSVSREKKERFSLILESASTNQTSMYLCASSFTGGSYEQYFGPGTRLTVT.

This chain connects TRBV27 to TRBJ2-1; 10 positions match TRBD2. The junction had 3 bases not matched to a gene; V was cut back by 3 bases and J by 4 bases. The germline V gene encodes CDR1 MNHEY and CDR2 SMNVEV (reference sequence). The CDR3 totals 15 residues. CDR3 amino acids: CASSFSGGPYNEQFF. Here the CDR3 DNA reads TGTGCCAGCAGTTTTAGCGGGGGGCCGTACAATGAGCAGTTCTTC.

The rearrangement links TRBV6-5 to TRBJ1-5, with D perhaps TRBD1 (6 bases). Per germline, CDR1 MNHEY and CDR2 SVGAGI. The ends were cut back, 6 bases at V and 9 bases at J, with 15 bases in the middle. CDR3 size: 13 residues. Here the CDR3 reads CASRDSVKGPQHF. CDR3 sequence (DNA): TGTGCCAGCAGGGACAGCGTAAAGGGGCCCCAGCATTTT.

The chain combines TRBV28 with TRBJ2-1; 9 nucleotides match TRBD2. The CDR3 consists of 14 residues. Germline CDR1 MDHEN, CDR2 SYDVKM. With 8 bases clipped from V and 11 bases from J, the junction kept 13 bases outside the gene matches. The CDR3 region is CASSLGLAQPKQFF. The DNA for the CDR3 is TGTGCCAGCTCCCTGGGACTAGCCCAGCCCAAGCAGTTCTTC.

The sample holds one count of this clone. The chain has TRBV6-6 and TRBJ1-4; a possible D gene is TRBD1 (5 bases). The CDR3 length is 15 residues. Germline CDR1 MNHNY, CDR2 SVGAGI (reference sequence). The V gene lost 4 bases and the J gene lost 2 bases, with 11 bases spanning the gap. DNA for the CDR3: TGTGCCAGCAGTTTCGGGGGTACGACTAATGAAAAACTGTTTTTT. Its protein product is CASSFGGTTNEKLFF.

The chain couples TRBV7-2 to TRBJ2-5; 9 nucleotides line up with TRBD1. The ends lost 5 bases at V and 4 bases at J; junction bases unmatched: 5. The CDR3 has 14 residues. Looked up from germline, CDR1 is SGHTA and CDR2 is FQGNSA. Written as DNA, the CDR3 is TGTGCCAGCAGCCCACAGGGGGCCCTAGAGACCCAGTACTTC. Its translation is CASSPQGALETQYF.